This TCR beta chain was sequenced in a study of regulatory T cells in long-lasting Graves disease. On the study more broadly: Patients newly diagnosed with Graves' had been on antithyroid drugs for under 3 months.

This clonotype came up a few times. Its antigen is still unknown. Time point described: newly diagnosed GD, antithyroid drugs for less than 3 months. RNA isolated from PBMCs was used to make the TCR library. This CDR3 spans 16 amino acids. J lost 0 bases, V lost 2 bases, and 7 bases had no gene match. Germline V gives CDR1 MGHDK, CDR2 SYGVNS. Study-level points and caveats: TRBV28 was favored in persistent disease, as were TRBJ1-2 and TRBJ2-5. The analysis examined peripheral blood only and excluded thyroid tissue.

According to the study, TCR beta libraries were built with iRepertoire HTBI primers and CDR3-region Arm-PCR. TCRdb fed the multiplex PCR reads into MiXCR, producing one record per CDR3 protein. The profile covers some 600,000 distinct CDR3 sequences, with more than 15% appearing a single time and around 11% taken by the ten largest. These data were likewise used in another study, on T cells in Graves' hyperthyroidism and ophthalmopathy. From that second work: Across 18 months, stable Graves' hyperthyroidism was marked by no progression to ophthalmopathy.

The rearrangement uses TRBV25-1 and TRBJ2-7; 7 bases fit TRBD2. Sequences were derived from peripheral blood mononuclear cells (PBMCs), sampled at new diagnosis, from a patient treated with antithyroid drugs. This clonotype originated in a man in his late teens or twenties with Graves disease. The CDR3 here is CASSEGGGGTSYEQYF. The DNA of the CDR3 is TGTGCCAGCAGTGAAGGGGGGGGGGGGACCTCCTACGAGCAGTACTTC.